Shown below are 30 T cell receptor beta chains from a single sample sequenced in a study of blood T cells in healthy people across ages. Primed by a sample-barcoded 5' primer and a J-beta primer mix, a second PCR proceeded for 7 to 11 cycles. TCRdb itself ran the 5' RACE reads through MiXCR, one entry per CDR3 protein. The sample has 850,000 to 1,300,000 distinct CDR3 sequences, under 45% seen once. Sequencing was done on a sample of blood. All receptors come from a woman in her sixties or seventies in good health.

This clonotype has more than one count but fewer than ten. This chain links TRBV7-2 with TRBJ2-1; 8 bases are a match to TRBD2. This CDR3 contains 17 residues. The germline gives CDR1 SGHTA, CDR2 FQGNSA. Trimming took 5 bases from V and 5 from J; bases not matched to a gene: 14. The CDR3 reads CASSTTGTRSGHNEQFF. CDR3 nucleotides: TGTGCCAGCAGCACCACCGGGACTAGATCGGGCCACAATGAGCAGTTCTTC.

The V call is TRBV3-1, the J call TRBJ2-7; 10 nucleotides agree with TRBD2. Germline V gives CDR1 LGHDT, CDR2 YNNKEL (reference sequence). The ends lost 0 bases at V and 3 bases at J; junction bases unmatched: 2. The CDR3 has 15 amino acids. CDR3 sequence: CASSQEGLARYEQYF. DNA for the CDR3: TGTGCCAGCAGCCAAGAGGGACTAGCGCGCTACGAGCAGTACTTC.

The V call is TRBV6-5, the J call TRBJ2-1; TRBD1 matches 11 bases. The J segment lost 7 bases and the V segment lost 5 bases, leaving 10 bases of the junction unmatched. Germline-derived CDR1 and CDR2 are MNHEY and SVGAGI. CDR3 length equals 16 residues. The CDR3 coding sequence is TGTGCCAGCAGTCCGCCCCGGGACAGGGGGGATAATGAGCAGTTCTTC. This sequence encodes CASSPPRDRGDNEQFF.

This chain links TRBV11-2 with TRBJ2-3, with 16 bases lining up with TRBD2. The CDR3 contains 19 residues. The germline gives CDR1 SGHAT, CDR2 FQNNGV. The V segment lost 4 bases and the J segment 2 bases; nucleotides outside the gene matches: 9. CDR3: CASSSPGLAGGPFTDTQYF. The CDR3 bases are TGTGCCAGCAGCTCGCCGGGACTAGCGGGAGGGCCGTTCACAGATACGCAGTATTTT.

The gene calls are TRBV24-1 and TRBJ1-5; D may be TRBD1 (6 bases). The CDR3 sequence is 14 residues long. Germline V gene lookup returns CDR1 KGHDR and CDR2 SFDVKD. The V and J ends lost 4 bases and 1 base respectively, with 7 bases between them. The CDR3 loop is CATSEQGSNQPQHF. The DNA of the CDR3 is TGTGCCACCAGTGAACAGGGAAGCAATCAGCCCCAGCATTTT.

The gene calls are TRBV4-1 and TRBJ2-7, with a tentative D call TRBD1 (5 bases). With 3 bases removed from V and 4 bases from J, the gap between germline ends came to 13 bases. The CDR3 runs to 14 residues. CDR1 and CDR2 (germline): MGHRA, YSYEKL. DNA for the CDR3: TGCGCCAGCAGCCAGGCGCAGGGAATTTACGAGCAGTACTTC. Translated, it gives CASSQAQGIYEQYF.

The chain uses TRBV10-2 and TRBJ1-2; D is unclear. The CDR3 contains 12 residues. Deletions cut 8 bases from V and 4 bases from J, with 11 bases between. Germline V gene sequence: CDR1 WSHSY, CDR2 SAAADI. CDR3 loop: CASSGQSYGYTF. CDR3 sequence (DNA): TGCGCCAGCTCCGGGCAGAGCTATGGCTACACCTTC.

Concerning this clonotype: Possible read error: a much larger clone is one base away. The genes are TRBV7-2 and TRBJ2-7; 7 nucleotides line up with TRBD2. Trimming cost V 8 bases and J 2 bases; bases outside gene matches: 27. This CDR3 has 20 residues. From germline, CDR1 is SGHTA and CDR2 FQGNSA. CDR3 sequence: CASRRTRGSQAERRAYEQYF. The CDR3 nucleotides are TGTGCCAGCCGACGGACTAGAGGGAGTCAGGCGGAGAGACGAGCCTACGAGCAGTACTTC.

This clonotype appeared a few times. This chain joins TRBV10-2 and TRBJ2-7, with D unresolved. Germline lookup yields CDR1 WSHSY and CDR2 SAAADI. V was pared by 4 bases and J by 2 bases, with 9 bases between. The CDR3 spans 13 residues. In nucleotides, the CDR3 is TGCGCCAGCAGTGTGCGAGAAGCCTACGAGCAGTACTTC. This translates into CASSVREAYEQYF.

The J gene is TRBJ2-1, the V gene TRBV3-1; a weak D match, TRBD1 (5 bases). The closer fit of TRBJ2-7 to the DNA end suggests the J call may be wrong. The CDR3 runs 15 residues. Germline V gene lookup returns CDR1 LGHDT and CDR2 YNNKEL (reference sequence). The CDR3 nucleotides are TGTGCCAGCAGCCAACTAGGGGTAACCTACAATGAGCAGTACTTC. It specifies CASSQLGVTYNEQYF.

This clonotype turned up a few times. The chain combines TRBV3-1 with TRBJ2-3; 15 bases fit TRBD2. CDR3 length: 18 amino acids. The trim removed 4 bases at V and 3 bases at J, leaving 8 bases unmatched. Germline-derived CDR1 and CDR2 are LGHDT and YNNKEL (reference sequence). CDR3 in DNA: TGTGCCAGCAGCCTCCTCGGACTAGCGGGAGGGCCAACAGATACGCAGTATTTT. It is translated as CASSLLGLAGGPTDTQYF.

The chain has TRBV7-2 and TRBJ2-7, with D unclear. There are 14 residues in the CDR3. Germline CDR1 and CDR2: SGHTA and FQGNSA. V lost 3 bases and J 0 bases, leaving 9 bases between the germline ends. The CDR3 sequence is CASSLSFGSYEQYF. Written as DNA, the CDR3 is TGTGCCAGCAGCTTGTCTTTCGGCTCCTACGAGCAGTACTTC.

The CDR3 DNA reads TGTGCCAGCAGTATTAATACAGGGACAGCAGGTCCGCAGTATTTT. This encodes CASSINTGTAGPQYF. V usage is TRBV27 and J usage is TRBJ2-3; 7 nucleotides align to TRBD1. Germline V gene data show CDR1 as MNHEY and CDR2 as SMNVEV (reference sequence). After removal of 5 bases from V and 10 bases from J, the junction contained 15 bases not matched to a gene. The CDR3 is 15 residues long.

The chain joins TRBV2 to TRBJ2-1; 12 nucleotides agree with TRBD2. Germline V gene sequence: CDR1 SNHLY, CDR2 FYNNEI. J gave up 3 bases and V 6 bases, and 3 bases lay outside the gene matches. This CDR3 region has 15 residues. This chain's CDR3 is CASRGLAGIYNEQFF. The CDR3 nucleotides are TGTGCCAGCAGAGGACTAGCGGGAATCTACAATGAGCAGTTCTTC.

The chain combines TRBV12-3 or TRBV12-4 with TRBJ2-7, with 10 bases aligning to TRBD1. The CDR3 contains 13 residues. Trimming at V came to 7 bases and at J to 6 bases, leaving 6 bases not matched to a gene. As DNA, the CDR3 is TGTGCCAGCATCCAGACAGGGGGCGGCGAGCAGTACTTC. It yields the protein CASIQTGGGEQYF.

The CDR3 region has the DNA TGTGCCAGCAGCCCCGTCCGGGAGTACTACAATGAGCAGTTCTTC. Protein product: CASSPVREYYNEQFF. The chain employs TRBV3-1 and TRBJ2-1; tentatively, D is TRBD2 (6 bases). V lost 4 bases and J 3 bases, leaving 13 bases between the germline ends. The CDR3 extends over 15 amino acids. The germline V gene encodes CDR1 LGHDT and CDR2 YNNKEL (reference sequence).

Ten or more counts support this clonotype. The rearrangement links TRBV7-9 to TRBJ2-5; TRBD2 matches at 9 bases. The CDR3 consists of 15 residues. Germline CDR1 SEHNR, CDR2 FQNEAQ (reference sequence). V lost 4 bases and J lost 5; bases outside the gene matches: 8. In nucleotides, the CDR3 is TGTGCCAGCAGCTGGGCGGGGGGGGGATTGGAGACCCAGTACTTC. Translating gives CASSWAGGGLETQYF.

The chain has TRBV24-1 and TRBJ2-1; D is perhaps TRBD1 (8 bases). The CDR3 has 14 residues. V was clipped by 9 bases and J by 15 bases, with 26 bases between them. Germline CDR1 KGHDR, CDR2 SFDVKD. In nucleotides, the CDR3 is TGTGCCACCGCCAGGGGACTAAGCGGACAGGGTTTGTTCTTC. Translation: CATARGLSGQGLFF.

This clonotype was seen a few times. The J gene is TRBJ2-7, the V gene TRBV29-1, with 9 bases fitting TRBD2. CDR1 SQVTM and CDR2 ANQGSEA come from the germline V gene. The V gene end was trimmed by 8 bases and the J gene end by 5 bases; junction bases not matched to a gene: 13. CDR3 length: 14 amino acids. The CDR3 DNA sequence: TGCAGCACCCGCGGGGGGGAAGAGGGCCACGAGCAGTACTTC. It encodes CSTRGGEEGHEQYF.

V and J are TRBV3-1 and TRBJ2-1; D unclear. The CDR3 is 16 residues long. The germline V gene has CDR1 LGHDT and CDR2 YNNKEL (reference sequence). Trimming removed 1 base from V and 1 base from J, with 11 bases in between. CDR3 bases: TGTGCCAGCAGCCAAGCCATGGCGGCGTCCTACAATGAGCAGTTCTTC. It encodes CASSQAMAASYNEQFF.

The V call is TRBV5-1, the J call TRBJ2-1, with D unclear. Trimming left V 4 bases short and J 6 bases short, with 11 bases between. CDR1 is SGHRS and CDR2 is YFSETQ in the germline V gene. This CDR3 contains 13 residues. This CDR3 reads CASSVATVNEQFF. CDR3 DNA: TGCGCCAGCAGCGTGGCAACAGTCAATGAGCAGTTCTTC.

CDR3 bases: TGTGCCAGCAGCTCGACTAGCGGGACCTCCTACGAGCAGTACTTC. It is translated as CASSSTSGTSYEQYF. J is TRBJ2-7 and V is TRBV7-8; 11 bases align to TRBD2. The CDR3 spans 15 residues. Per the germline V gene, CDR1 is SGHVS and CDR2 is FQNEAQ. The V gene end was trimmed by 4 bases and the J gene end by 0 bases; junction bases not matched to a gene: 2.

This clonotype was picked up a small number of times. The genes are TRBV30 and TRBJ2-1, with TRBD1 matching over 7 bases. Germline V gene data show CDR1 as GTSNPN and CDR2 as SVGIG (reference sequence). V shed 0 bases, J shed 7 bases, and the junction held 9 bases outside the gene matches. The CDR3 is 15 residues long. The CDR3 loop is CAWSVIGGGRNEQFF. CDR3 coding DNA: TGTGCCTGGAGTGTTATAGGGGGCGGCAGGAATGAGCAGTTCTTC.

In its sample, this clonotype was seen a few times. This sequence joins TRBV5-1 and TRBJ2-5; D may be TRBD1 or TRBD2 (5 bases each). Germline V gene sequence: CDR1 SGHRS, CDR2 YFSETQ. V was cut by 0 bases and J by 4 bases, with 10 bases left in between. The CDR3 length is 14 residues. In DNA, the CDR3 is TGCGCCAGCAGCTTGGCCGGGACCTCAGAGACCCAGTACTTC. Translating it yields CASSLAGTSETQYF.

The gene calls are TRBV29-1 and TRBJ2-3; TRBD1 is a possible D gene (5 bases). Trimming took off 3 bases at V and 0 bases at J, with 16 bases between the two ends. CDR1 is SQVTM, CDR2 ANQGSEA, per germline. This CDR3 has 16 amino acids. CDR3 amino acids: CSVEGLPLLSTDTQYF. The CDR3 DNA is TGCAGCGTTGAGGGGCTCCCCCTCCTGAGCACAGATACGCAGTATTTT.

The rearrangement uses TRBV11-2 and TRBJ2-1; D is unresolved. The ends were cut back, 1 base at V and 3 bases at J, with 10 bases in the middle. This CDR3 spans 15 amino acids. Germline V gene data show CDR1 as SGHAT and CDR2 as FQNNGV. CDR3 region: CASSLGADFYNEQFF. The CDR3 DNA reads TGTGCCAGCAGCTTAGGGGCGGATTTCTACAATGAGCAGTTCTTC.

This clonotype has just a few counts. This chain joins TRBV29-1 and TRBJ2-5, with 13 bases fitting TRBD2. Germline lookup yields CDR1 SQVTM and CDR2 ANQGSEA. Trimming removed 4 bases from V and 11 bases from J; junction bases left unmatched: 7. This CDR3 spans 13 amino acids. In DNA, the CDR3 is TGCAGCGTTGCCGGACTAGCGGGAGAGGTTCAGTACTTC. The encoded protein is CSVAGLAGEVQYF.

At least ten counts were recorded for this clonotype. This chain's CDR3 is CASSSKRERVNEQFF. The CDR3 bases are TGTGCCAGCAGCTCGAAGCGGGAACGGGTCAATGAGCAGTTCTTC. The chain recombines TRBV7-2 with TRBJ2-1, with TRBD2 matching over 7 bases. Trimming removed 4 bases from V and 6 bases from J; junction bases left unmatched: 9. The germline V gene has CDR1 SGHTA and CDR2 FQGNSA. This CDR3 spans 15 amino acids.

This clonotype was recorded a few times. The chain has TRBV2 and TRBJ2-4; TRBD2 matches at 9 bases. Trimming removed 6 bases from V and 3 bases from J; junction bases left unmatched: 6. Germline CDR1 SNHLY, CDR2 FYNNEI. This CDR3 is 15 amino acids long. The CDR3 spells CASSNSGSDKNIQYF. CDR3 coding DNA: TGTGCCAGCAGCAATAGCGGGAGTGACAAAAACATTCAGTACTTC.

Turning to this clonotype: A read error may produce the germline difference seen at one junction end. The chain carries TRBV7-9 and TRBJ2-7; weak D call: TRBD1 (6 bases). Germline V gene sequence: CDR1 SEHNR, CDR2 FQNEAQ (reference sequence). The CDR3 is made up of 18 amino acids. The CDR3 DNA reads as TGTGCCAGCAGCTTAGGAGGGGGAGTAACAGGGTATCCCTACGGGCAGTACTTC. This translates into CASSLGGGVTGYPYGQYF.